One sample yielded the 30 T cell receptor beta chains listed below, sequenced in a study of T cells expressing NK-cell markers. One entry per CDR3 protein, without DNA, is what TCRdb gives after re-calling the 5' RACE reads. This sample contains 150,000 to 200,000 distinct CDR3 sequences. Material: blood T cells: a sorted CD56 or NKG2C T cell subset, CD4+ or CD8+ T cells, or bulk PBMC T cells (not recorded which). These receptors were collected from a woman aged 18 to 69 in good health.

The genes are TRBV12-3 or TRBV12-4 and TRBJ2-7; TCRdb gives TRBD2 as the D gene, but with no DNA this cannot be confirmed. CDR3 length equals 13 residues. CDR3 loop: CASTSGTSYEQYF.

The chain's CDR3 is CSVVDRGQGASYEQYF. The V and J genes are TRBV29-1 and TRBJ2-7; TCRdb gives TRBD1 as the D gene, but with no DNA this cannot be confirmed. Germline loops: CDR1 SQVTM, CDR2 ANQGSEA. The CDR3 runs 16 residues.

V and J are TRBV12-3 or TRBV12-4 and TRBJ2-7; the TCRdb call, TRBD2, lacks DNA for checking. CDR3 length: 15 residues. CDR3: CASSPFRGREGEQYF.

This CDR3 is CASSLVVAGQETQYF. V gene TRBV5-4 combines with J gene TRBJ2-5; TCRdb's D gene call, TRBD2, goes unchecked for lack of DNA. This CDR3 contains 15 residues. Germline V lookup: CDR1 SGHNT, CDR2 YYREEE (reference sequence).

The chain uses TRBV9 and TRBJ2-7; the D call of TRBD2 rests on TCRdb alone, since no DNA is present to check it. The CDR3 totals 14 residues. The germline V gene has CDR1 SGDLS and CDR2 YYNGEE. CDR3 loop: CASSVGSGGREQYF.

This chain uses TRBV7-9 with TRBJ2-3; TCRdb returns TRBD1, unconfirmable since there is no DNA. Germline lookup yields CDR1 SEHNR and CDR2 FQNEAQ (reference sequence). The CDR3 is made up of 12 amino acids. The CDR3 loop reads CASSYSGGMQYF.

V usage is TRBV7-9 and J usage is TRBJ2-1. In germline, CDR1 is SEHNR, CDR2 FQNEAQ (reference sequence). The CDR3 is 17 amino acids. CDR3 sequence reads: CASSLISRTILVNEQFF.

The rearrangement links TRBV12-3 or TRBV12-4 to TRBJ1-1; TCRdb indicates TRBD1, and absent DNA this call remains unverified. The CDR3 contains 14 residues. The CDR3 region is CASSVGTGVAEAFF.

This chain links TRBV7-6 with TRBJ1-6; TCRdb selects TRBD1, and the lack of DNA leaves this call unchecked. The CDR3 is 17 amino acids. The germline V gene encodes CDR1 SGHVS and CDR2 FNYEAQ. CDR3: CASRRGYKGQNNSPLHF.

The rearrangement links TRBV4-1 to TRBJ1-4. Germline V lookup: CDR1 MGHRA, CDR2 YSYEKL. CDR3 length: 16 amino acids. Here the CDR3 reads CASSQDDRALNEKLFF.

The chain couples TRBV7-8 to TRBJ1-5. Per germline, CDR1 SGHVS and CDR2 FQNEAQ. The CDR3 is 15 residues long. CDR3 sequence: CASSLMGNSNQPQHF.

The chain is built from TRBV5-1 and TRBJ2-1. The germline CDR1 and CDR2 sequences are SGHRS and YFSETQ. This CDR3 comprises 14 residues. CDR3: CASSLDIAYNEQFF.

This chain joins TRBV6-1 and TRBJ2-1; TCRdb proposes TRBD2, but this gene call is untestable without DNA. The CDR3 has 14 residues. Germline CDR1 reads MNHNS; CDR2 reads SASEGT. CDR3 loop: CASRTSWTYNEQFF.

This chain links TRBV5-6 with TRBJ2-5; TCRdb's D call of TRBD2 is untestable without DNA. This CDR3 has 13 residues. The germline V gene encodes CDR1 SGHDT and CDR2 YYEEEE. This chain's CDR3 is CASSWTSMETQYF.

CDR3 region: CASKVGTATYEQYF. The chain carries TRBV5-1 and TRBJ2-7; as DNA is missing, the TRBD2 call by TCRdb cannot be tested. CDR1 and CDR2 from the germline V gene are SGHRS and YFSETQ. The CDR3 contains 14 residues.

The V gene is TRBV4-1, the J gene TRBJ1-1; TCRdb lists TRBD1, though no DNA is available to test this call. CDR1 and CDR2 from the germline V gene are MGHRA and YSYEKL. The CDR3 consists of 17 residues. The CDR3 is CASSHRTVPRVQTEAFF.

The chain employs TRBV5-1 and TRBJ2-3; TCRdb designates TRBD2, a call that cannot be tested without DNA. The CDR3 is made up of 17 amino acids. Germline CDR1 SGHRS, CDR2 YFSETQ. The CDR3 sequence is CASSLGTSGRSTDTQYF.

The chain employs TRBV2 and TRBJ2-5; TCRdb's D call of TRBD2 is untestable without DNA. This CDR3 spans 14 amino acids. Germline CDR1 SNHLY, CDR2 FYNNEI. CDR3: CASRTSGSAETQYF.

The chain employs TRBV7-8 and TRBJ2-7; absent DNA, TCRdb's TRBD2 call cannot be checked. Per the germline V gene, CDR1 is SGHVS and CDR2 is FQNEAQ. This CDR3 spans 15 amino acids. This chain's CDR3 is CASSEGGGPSYEQYF.

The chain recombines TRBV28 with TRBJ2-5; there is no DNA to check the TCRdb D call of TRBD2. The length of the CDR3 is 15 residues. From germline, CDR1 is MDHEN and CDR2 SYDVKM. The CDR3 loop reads CASSSYDEGRETQYF.

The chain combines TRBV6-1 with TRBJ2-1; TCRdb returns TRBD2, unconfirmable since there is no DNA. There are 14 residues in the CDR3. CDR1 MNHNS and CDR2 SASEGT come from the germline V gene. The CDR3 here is CASSRFGGENEQFF.

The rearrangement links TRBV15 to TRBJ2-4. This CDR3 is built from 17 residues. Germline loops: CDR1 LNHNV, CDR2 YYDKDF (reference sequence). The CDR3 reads CATSRDVEGNAMDIQYF.

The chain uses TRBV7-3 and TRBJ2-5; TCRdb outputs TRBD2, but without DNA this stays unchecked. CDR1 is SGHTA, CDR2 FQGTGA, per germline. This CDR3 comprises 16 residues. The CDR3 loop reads CASSSGGLAGTETQYF.

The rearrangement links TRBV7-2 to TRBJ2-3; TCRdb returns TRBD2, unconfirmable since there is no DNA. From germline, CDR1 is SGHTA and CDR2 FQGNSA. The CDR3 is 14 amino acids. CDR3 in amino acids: CASRLAGGTDTQYF.

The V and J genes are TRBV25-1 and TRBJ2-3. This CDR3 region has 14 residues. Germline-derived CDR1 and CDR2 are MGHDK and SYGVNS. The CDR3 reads CASSVPTSSDTQYF.

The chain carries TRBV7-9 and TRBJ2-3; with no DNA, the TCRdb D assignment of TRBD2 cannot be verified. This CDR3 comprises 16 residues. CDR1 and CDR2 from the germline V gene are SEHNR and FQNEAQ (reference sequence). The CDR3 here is CASSLVRDYLSDTQYF.

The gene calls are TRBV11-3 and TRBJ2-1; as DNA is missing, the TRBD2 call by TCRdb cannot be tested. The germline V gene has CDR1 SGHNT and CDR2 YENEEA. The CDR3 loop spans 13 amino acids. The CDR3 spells CASSLGGRNEQFF.

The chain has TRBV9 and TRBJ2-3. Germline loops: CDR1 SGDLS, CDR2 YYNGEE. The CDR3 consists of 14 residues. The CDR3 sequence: CASSPEDSTDTQYF.

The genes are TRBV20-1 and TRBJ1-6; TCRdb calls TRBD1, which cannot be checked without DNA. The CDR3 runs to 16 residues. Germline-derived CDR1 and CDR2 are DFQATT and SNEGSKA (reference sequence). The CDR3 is CSADGPPPFHNSPLHF.

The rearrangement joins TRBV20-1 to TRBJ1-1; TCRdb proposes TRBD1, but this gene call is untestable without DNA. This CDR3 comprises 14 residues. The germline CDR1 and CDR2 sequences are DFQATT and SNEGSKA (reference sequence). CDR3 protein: CSARPGRANTEAFF.